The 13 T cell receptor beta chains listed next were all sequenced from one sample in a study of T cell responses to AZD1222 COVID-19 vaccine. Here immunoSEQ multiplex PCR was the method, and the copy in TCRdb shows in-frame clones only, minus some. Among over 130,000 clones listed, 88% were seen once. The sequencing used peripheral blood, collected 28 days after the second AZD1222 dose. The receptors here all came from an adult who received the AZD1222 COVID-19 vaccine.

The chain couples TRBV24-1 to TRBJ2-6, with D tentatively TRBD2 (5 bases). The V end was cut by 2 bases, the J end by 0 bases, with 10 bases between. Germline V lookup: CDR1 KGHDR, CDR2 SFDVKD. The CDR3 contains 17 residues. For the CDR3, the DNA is TGTGCCACCAGTGATTATGGACTCAGCTCTGGGGCCAACGTCCTGACTTTC. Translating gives CATSDYGLSSGANVLTF.

The chain's CDR3 is CASRLAGKRGEQFF. As DNA, the CDR3 is TGCGCCAGCCGGCTAGCGGGAAAACGTGGTGAGCAGTTCTTC. The chain couples TRBV10-2 to TRBJ2-1; 9 bases agree with TRBD2. Germline V gene lookup returns CDR1 WSHSY and CDR2 SAAADI. The CDR3 is 14 amino acids. V lost 8 bases to trimming and J lost 9 bases; unmatched junction nucleotides: 11.

CDR3 sequence reads: CASSQEAGRAGELFF. The CDR3 DNA follows: TGCGCCAGCAGCCAAGAGGCAGGGAGGGCCGGGGAGCTGTTTTTT. The V gene is TRBV4-3, the J gene TRBJ2-2; the match to TRBD2 covers 7 bases. V shed 0 bases, J shed 6 bases, and the junction held 4 bases outside the gene matches. The length of the CDR3 is 15 residues. The germline V gene has CDR1 LGHNA and CDR2 YSLEER.

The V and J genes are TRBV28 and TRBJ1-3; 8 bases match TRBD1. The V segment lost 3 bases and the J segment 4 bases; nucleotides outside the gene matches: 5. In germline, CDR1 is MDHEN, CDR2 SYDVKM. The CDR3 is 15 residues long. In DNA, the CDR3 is TGTGCCAGCAGTTTTACCCGGACAGGGGGAAACACCATATATTTT. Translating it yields CASSFTRTGGNTIYF.

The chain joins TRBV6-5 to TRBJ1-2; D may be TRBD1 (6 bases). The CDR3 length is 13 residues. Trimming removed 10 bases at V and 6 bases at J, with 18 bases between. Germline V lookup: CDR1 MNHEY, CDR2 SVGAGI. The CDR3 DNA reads TGTGCCACCCAACAGGGTGTAGGCGATGGCTACACCTTC. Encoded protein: CATQQGVGDGYTF.

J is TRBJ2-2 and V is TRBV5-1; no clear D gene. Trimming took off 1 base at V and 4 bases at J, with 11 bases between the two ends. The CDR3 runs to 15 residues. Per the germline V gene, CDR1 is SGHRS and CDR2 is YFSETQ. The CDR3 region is CASSLTRTFTGELFF. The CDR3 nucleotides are TGCGCCAGCAGCTTGACCCGGACCTTCACCGGGGAGCTGTTTTTT.

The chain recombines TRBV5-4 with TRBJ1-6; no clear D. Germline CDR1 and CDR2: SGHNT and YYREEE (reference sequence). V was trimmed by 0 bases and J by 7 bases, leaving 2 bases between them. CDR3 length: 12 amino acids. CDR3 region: CASSLDNSPLHF. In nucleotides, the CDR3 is TGTGCCAGCAGCTTGGACAATTCACCCCTCCACTTT.

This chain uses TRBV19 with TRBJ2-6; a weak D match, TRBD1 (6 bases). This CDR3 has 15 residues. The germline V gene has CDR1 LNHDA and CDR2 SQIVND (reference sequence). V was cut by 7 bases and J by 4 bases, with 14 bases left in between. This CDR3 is CASTVGTSGANVLTF. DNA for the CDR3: TGTGCCAGTACCGTAGGGACATCCGGGGCCAACGTCCTGACTTTC.

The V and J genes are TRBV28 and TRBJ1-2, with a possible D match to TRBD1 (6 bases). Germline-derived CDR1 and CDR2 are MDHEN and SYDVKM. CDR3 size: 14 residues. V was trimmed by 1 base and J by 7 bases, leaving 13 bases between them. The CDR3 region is CASSLSYRESGYTF. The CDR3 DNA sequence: TGTGCCAGCAGTTTATCGTACAGGGAGTCTGGCTACACCTTC.

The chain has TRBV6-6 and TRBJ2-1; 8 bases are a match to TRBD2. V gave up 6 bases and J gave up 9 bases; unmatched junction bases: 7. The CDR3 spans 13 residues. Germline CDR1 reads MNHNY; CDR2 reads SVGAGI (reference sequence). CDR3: CASSPGTRTEQFF. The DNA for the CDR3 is TGTGCCAGCAGCCCCGGGACTAGAACTGAGCAGTTCTTC.

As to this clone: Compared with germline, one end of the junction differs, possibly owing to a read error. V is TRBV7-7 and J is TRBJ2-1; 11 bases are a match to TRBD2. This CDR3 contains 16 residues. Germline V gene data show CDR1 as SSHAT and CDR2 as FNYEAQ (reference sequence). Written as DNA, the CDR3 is TGTGCTAGCAGCCCATCCCTAGCGGGGGGAGACAATGAGCAGTTCTTC. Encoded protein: CASSPSLAGGDNEQFF.

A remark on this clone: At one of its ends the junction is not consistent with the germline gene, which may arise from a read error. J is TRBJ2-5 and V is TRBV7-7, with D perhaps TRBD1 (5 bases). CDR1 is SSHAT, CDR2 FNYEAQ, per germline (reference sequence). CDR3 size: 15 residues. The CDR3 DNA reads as TGTGCTAGCAGCCGCCAGCTGGGGCGACAAGAGACCCAGTACTTC. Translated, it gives CASSRQLGRQETQYF.

The CDR3: CATRGRGEGQPQHF. CDR3 bases: TGTGCCACCAGGGGGCGAGGGGAGGGTCAGCCCCAGCATTTT. The chain combines TRBV24-1 with TRBJ1-5; a weak D match, TRBD1 (5 bases). The ends were cut back, 7 bases at V and 6 bases at J, with 15 bases in the middle. Looked up from germline, CDR1 is KGHDR and CDR2 is SFDVKD. The CDR3 runs 14 residues.